This TCR beta chain appears in the sequencing data of a study of T cell responses to AZD1222 COVID-19 vaccine. Study-wide background: Second doses were pooled across both intervals (about 4 or about 12 weeks).

This clone was counted once. Antigen: not known. Some clones are missing from TCRdb's copy, which holds only in-frame ones; the method was immunoSEQ multiplex PCR. This table has about 140,000 clones, around 89% appearing once. V was shortened by 5 bases and J by 14 bases, with 21 bases between the two germline ends. CDR3 length: 13 amino acids. In germline, CDR1 is SEHNR, CDR2 FQNEAQ (reference sequence). Study results and caveats: Seropositive at baseline were only a handful of AZD1222 recipients. Donors, mostly white British, included more females; clonal diversity was possibly underestimated. Among vaccine-associated CD4 TCRs, coverage spanned spike, with dominance at 160-218 and 743-854.

The rearrangement joins TRBV7-9 to TRBJ2-5; D is possibly TRBD2 (5 bases). The starting material was peripheral blood, obtained on day 0 of AZD1222 vaccination. The sequence was collected from an adult in good health. CDR3 in DNA: TGTGCCAGCAGCCCCGTTGAGGGAGCCGACCTATACTTC. This encodes CASSPVEGADLYF. Full variable domain (rest looked up from reference TRBV7-9 and TRBJ2-5): DTGVSQNPRHKITKRGQNVTFRCDPISEHNRLYWYRQTLGQGPEFLTYFQNEAQLEKSRLLSDRFSAERPKGSFSTLEIQRTEQGDSAMYLCASSPVEGADLYFGPGTRLLVL.